Sequencing of this T cell receptor (beta chain) was carried out in a study of shared clonotypes between healthy human individuals. Whole-study context: Plates per donor: three CD4 naive, three CD4 memory, two CD8 naive, one CD8 memory. Study-wide points: An effect of sequencing depth on clonotype sharing among donors was expected. On the whole, naive subsets had larger estimated richness than memory subsets had.

Germline CDR1 LGHNT, CDR2 FRNRAP. Unmatched junction bases numbered 11, after V lost 0 bases and J lost 3 bases. The CDR3 has 17 residues. Profiled with immunoSEQ multiplex PCR; TCRdb holds only in-frame clones, not every one. The sample lists 900,000 to 1,200,000 clones, roughly 74% seen once, with around 0.6% in the top ten. Turning to this clone: Its antigen is undetermined.

This chain joins TRBV12-5 and TRBJ2-7; 7 bases are shared with TRBD1. The sequenced material came from memory CD4+ T cells from PBMCs. Subset described: CD45RA-negative fraction. The TCR originated in a man in his late teens or twenties in good health. Some clones in this sample may be carry-over from other donors' samples. CDR3 protein: CASGLVSMGQLHYEQYF. CDR3 bases: TGTGCTAGTGGTTTGGTATCGATGGGACAGTTGCACTACGAGCAGTACTTC.